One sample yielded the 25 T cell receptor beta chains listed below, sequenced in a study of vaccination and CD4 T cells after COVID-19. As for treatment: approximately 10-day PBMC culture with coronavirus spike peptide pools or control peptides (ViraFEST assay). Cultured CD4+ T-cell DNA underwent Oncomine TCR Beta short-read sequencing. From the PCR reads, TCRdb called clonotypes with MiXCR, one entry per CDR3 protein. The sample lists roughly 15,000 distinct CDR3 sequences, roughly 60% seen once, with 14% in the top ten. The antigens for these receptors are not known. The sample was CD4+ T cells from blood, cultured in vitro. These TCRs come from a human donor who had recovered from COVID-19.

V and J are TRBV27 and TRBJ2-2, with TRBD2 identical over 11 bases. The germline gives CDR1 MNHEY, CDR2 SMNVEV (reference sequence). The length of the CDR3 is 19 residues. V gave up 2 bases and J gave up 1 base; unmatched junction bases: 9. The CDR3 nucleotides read TGTGCCAGCAGTTTAAGTCCACTAGCGGGAGTTCGGAACACCGGGGAGCTGTTTTTT. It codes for CASSLSPLAGVRNTGELFF.

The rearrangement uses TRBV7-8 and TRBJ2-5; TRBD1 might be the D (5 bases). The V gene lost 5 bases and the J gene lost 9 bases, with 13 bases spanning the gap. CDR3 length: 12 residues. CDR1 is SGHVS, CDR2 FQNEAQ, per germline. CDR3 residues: CASSPFQQAQYF. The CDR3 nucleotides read TGTGCCAGCAGCCCATTCCAACAGGCCCAGTACTTC.

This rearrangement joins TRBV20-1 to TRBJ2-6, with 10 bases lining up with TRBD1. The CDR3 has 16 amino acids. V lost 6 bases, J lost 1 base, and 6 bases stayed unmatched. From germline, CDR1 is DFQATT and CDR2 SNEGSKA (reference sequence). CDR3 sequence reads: CSAPDRGDSGANVLTF. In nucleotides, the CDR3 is TGCAGTGCCCCGGACAGGGGGGATTCTGGGGCCAACGTCCTGACTTTC.

The CDR3 loop reads CATSRAGRGGPLNEQFF. In DNA form, the CDR3 reads TGTGCCACCAGCAGAGCGGGGAGGGGGGGACCCCTCAATGAGCAGTTCTTC. The genes are TRBV15 and TRBJ2-1; D possibly corresponds to TRBD2 (7 bases). CDR3 length equals 17 residues. V gave up 1 base and J gave up 6 bases, with 19 bases separating them. Germline CDR1 is LNHNV and CDR2 is YYDKDF (reference sequence).

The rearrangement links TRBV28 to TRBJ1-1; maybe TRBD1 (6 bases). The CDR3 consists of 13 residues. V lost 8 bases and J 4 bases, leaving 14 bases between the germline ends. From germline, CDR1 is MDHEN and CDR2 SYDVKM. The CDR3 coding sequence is TGTGCCAGCCGAGGGGGAAGTGGCACTGAAGCTTTCTTT. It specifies CASRGGSGTEAFF.

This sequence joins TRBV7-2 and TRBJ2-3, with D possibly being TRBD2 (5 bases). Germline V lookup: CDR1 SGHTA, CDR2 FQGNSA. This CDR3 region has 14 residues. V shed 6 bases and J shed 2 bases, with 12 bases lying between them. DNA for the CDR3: TGTGCCAGCAGGGAGGCCGTAGTCACAGATACGCAGTATTTT. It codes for CASREAVVTDTQYF.

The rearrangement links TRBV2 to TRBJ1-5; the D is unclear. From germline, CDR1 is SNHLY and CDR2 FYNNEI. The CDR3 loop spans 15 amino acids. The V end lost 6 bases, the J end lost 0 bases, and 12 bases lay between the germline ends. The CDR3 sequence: CASSETLYSNQPQHF. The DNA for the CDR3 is TGTGCCAGCAGCGAAACACTGTATAGCAATCAGCCCCAGCATTTT.

This CDR3 reads CASSSTSGDYEQYF. CDR3 coding DNA: TGTGCCAGCAGTTCGACATCGGGAGACTACGAGCAGTACTTC. The rearrangement joins TRBV6-5 to TRBJ2-7; weak D call: TRBD2 (6 bases). The CDR3 consists of 14 residues. CDR1 is MNHEY, CDR2 SVGAGI, per germline. Trimming left V 4 bases short and J 3 bases short, with 13 bases between.

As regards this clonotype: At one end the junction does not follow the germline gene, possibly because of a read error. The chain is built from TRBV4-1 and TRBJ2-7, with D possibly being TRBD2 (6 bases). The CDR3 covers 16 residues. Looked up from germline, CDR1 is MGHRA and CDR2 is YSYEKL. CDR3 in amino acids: CASSQDHGQSWGRPRF. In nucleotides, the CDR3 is TGCGCCAGCAGCCAAGATCATGGTCAATCTTGGGGGAGGCCGAGGTTC.

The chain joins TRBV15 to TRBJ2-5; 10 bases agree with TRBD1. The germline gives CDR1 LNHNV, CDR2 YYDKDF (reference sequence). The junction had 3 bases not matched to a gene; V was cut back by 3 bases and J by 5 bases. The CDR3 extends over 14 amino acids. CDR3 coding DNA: TGTGCCACCAGCAGGACAGGGGGCTGGGAGACCCAGTACTTC. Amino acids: CATSRTGGWETQYF.

The CDR3 spells CSAGQGYSNQPQHF. The CDR3 DNA sequence: TGCAGTGCAGGACAGGGGTATAGCAATCAGCCCCAGCATTTT. This chain links TRBV20-1 with TRBJ1-5, with 9 bases identical to TRBD1. Germline CDR1 and CDR2: DFQATT and SNEGSKA (reference sequence). The length of the CDR3 is 14 residues. V lost 6 bases and J lost 0; bases outside the gene matches: 3.

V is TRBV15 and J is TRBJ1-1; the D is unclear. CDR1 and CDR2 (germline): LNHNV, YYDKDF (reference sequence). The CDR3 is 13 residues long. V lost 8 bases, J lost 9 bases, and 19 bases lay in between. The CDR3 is CATDRKGYGKAFF. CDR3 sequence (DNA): TGTGCCACCGACCGAAAGGGATATGGAAAAGCTTTCTTT.

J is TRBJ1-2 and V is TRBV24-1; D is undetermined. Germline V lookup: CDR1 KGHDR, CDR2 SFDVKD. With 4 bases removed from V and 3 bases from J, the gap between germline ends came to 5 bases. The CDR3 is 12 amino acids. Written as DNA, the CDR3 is TGTGCCACCAGTGACAGTGACTATGGCTACACCTTC. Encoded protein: CATSDSDYGYTF.

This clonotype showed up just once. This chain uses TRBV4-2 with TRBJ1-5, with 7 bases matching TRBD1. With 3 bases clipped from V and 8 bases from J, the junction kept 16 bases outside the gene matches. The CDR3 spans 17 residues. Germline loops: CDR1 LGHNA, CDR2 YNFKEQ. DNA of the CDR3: TGTGCCAGCAGCCACTCAGGGGGGGGCGGGATTCGGGAGCCCCAGCATTTT. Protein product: CASSHSGGGGIREPQHF.

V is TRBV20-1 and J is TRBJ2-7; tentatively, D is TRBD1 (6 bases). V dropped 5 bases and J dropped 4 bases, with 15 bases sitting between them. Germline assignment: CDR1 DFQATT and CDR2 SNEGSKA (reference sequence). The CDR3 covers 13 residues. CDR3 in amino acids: CSAHTTGFYEQYF. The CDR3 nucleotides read TGCAGTGCTCATACGACAGGATTTTACGAGCAGTACTTC.

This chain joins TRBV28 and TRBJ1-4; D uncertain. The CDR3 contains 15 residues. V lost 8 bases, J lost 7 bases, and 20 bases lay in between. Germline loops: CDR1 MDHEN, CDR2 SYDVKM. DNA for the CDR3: TGTGCCAGCCGCCCGGGTCCCAAAGAAGGTGAAAAACTGTTTTTT. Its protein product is CASRPGPKEGEKLFF.

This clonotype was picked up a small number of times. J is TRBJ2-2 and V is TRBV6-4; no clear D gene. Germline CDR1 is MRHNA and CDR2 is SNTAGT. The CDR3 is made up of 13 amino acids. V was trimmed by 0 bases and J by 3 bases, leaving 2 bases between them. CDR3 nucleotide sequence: TGTGCCAGCAGTGACTCCGACACCGGGGAGCTGTTTTTT. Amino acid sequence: CASSDSDTGELFF.

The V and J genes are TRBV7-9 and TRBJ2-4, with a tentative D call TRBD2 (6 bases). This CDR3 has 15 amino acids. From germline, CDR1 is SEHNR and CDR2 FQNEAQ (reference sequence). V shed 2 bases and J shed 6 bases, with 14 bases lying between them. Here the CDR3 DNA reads TGTGCCAGCAGCTTAAGTAGCGGAATAGCAAACATTCAGTACTTC. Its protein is CASSLSSGIANIQYF.

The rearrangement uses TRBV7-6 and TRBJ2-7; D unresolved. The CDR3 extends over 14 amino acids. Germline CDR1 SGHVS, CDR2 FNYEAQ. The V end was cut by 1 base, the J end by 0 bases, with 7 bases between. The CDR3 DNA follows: TGTGCCAGCAGCTTAGACCCATCCTCCTACGAGCAGTACTTC. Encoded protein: CASSLDPSSYEQYF.

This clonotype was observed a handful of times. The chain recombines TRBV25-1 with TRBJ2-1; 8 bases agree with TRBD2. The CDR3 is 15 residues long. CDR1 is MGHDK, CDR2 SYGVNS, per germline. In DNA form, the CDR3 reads TGTGGTTGGGGACTAGTGCCTCTCTCCTACAATGAGCAGTTCTTC. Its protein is CGWGLVPLSYNEQFF. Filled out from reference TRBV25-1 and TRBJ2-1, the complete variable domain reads EADIYQTPRYLVIGTGKKITLECSQTMGHDKMYWYQQDPGMELHLIHYSYGVNSTEKGDLSSESTVSRIRTEHFPLTLESARPSHTSQYLCGWGLVPLSYNEQFFGPGTRLTVL.

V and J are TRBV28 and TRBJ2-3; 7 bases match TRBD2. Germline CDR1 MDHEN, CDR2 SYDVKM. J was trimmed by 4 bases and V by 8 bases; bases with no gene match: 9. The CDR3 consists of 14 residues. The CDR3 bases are TGTGCCAGCCATACAGCGGGATACGCAGATACGCAGTATTTT. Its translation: CASHTAGYADTQYF.

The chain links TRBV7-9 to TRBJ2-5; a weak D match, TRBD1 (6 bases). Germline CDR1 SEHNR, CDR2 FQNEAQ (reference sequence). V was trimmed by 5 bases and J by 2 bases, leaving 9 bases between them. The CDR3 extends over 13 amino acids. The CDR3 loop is CASSPGQQETQYF. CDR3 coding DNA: TGTGCCAGCAGCCCAGGACAGCAAGAGACCCAGTACTTC.

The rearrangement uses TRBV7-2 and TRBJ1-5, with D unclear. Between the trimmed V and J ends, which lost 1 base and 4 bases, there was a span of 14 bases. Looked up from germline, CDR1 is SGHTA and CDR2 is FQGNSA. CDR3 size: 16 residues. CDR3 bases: TGTGCCAGCAGCTTAGGCAGTCCCTTGGGAAATCAGCCCCAGCATTTT. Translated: CASSLGSPLGNQPQHF. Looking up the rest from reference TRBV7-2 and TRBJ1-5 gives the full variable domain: GAGVSQSPSNKVTEKGKDVELRCDPISGHTALYWYRQSLGQGLEFLIYFQGNSAPDKSGLPSDRFSAERTGGSVSTLTIQRTQQEDSAVYLCASSLGSPLGNQPQHFGDGTRLSIL.

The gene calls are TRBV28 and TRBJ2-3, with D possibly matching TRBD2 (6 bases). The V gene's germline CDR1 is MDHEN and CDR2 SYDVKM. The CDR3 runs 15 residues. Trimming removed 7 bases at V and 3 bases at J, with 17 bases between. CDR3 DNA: TGTGCCAGCATTTTTCAGGGAGGATTGACAGATACGCAGTATTTT. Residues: CASIFQGGLTDTQYF.

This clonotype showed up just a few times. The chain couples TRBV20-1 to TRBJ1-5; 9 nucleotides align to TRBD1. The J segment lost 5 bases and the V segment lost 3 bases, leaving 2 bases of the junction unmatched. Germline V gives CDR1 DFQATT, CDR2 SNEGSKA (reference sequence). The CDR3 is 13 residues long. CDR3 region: CSASGDRDQPQHF. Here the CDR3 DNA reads TGCAGTGCTAGCGGGGACAGGGATCAGCCCCAGCATTTT.